This TCR beta chain was recovered during a study of CD8+CD57+ T cells in acquired aplastic anemia (dated by TCRdb to the late 2010s). As for the study more broadly: A mean of about 3.2 ug of DNA, ranging from about 0.2 to 27.4 ug, was extracted from sorted CD4+ and CD8+ cells. CD8+CD57+ expansion was defined as frequency above the mean frequency observed in healthy subjects. What the research found in general, with its limitations: Around 27 CD8+ CDR3 sequences were shared between patients and controls but appeared highly expressed in patients and within their immunodominant clones. Between patients and healthy controls, no significant difference in CD8+ Simpson's diversity was found (P=0.060).

As concerns this clonotype: The antigen this receptor binds is unknown. One base away there is no much larger clone; base qualities are not given.

The patients picked for sequencing were ones in whom flow cytometry had shown an expansion of CD8+CD57+ cells. Every patient had a diagnosis of severe acquired aplastic anemia based on International Study of Aplastic Anemia and Agranulocytosis and Camitta criteria. No patient had received any therapy when blood was sampled. The study deep-sequenced TCR repertoires of sorted CD4+ and CD8+ blood T cells from severe aplastic anemia patients and healthy subjects. In the USA, patient enrollment took place under clinicaltrials.gov protocols 00001620, 01623167, 00001397, 00071045, 00081523 and 00961064. Ficoll-Paque density gradient centrifugation was used to isolate peripheral blood mononuclear cells. Before DNA was extracted, CD4+ and CD8+ T cells were sorted using either FACS or magnetic beads. Genomic DNA served as template for TCR beta VDJ combination and CDR3 sequence profiling. An Illumina HiSeq 2000 was the platform used for TCR repertoire sequencing. As for how the authors treated the data: Repertoires were assessed using TRBV/TRBJ rearrangement plots, CDR3 size and DJ length profiles, and Simpson's diversity index. The most abundant DNA sequence in the deep sequencing data was defined as the immunodominant clone. CDR3 amino acid sequences were screened for sharing across subjects and were compared with published repertoires and the VDJdb database. TCRdb redid the processing of the public reads, applying fastp at Q25 and MiXCR, and retained in-frame beta chains. All rows with the same CDR3 protein become a single entry with the most common DNA and genes. These V and J calls originate from TCRdb's pipeline instead of the authors' own analysis. This sample is represented by hundreds of thousands of distinct CDR3 sequences; 25% to 40% of them were singletons. Of the sample, 0.82% is held by the ten largest clones.

The CDR3, from cysteine to phenylalanine, totals 12 residues. Just CDR3 DNA is preserved here, 36 bases in frame from base 1. V and J lose 9 bases and 2 bases, and a span of 11 bases separates them. The germline V gene yields MGHDK for CDR1 and SYGVNS for CDR2. Recombination joined TRBV25-1 with TRBJ2-7; TRBD1 is a weak D gene call, 6 bases matching. This TCR was recovered from a human donor with aplastic anemia. What was sequenced was sorted CD4+, CD8+, or CD8+CD57+ T cells (not recorded which) from PBMCs. The CDR3 corresponds to CASAAGAYEQYF. The nucleotide sequence is given as TGTGCCAGTGCGGCAGGGGCCTACGAGCAGTACTTC.